The rows below give T cell receptor beta chains drawn from one sample of a study of long-term antiretroviral therapy in people with HIV. Assay: immunoSEQ multiplex PCR; the TCRdb copy retains only in-frame clones and omits some. The data contain around 30,000 clones, around 93% of them singletons. The sample was unsorted PBMCs, taken more than 7.3 years after starting antiretroviral therapy. The receptors come from a man between 45 and 60 years old with HIV. Each CDR3 is given with its conserved first and last residue. A D gene is named only where the DNA matches it firmly. Clone sizes are given selectively: once, few, many, or a class where the clone is expanded.

j_gene: TRBJ2-6; abundance: NA; d_gene: NA; v_gene: TRBV30; CDR3aa: CACRGSGANVLTF; CDR3nt: TGTGCCTGTAGGGGGTCTGGGGCCAACGTCCTGACTTTC
j_gene: TRBJ2-7; abundance: NA; d_gene: TRBD2; v_gene: TRBV18; CDR3aa: CASSLTTSGADEQYF; CDR3nt: TGTGCCAGCTCACTAACGACTAGCGGGGCCGACGAGCAGTACTTC
j_gene: TRBJ2-7; abundance: NA; d_gene: NA; v_gene: TRBV6-1; CDR3aa: CASSWDGSSYEQYF; CDR3nt: TGTGCCAGCAGCTGGGACGGGAGCTCCTACGAGCAGTACTTC
j_gene: TRBJ2-2; abundance: NA; d_gene: TRBD1; v_gene: TRBV29-1; CDR3aa: CSADRENTGELFF; CDR3nt: TGCAGCGCCGACAGGGAGAACACCGGGGAGCTGTTTTTT
j_gene: TRBJ2-2; abundance: NA; d_gene: TRBD2; v_gene: TRBV4-1; CDR3aa: CASSQVMSGGVNTGELFF; CDR3nt: TGCGCCAGCAGCCAAGTAATGAGCGGGGGCGTGAACACCGGGGAGCTGTTTTTT
j_gene: TRBJ2-2; abundance: NA; d_gene: NA; v_gene: TRBV6-1; CDR3aa: CASGGRTVNTGELFF; CDR3nt: TGTGCCAGCGGTGGGAGGACAGTGAACACCGGGGAGCTGTTTTTT
j_gene: TRBJ1-1; abundance: NA; d_gene: NA; v_gene: TRBV19; CDR3aa: CASSIVQGLTEAFF; CDR3nt: TGTGCCAGTAGTATCGTGCAGGGGCTCACTGAAGCTTTCTTT
j_gene: TRBJ1-6; abundance: NA; d_gene: TRBD1; v_gene: TRBV6-5; CDR3aa: CASRTGTGESPLHF; CDR3nt: TGTGCCAGCAGAACGGGGACAGGGGAATCACCCCTCCACTTT
j_gene: TRBJ2-2; abundance: NA; d_gene: NA; v_gene: TRBV2; CDR3aa: CASSAQGHNTGELFF; CDR3nt: TGTGCCAGCAGTGCACAGGGCCACAACACCGGGGAGCTGTTTTTT
j_gene: TRBJ1-6; abundance: NA; d_gene: NA; v_gene: TRBV21-1; CDR3aa: CASSKVACSLLHF; CDR3nt: TGTGCCAGCAGCAAAGTCGCTTGCAGCCTGCTCCACTTT
j_gene: TRBJ1-5; abundance: once; d_gene: NA; v_gene: TRBV21-1; CDR3aa: CASSKRSGQGVTNQPQHF; CDR3nt: TGTGCCAGCAGCAAAAGGTCGGGACAGGGCGTGACCAATCAGCCCCAGCATTTT
j_gene: TRBJ2-2; abundance: NA; d_gene: NA; v_gene: TRBV10-3; CDR3aa: CAIGDRLNTGELFF; CDR3nt: TGTGCCATCGGGGACCGATTAAACACCGGGGAGCTGTTTTTT
j_gene: TRBJ2-1; abundance: once; d_gene: NA; v_gene: TRBV11-2; CDR3aa: CASSLGVAVNNEQFF; CDR3nt: TGTGCCAGCAGCTTAGGAGTAGCGGTCAACAATGAGCAGTTCTTC
j_gene: TRBJ2-5; abundance: NA; d_gene: TRBD1; v_gene: TRBV14; CDR3aa: CASSRTGGWETQYF; CDR3nt: TGTGCCAGCAGCCGTACAGGGGGCTGGGAGACCCAGTACTTC
j_gene: TRBJ2-3; abundance: NA; d_gene: TRBD2; v_gene: TRBV11-1; CDR3aa: CASSLSLAGVADTQYF; CDR3nt: TGTGCCAGCAGCTTATCTCTAGCGGGGGTGGCAGATACGCAGTATTTT
j_gene: TRBJ1-2; abundance: NA; d_gene: NA; v_gene: TRBV4-3; CDR3aa: CASSQDEQGLRYTF; CDR3nt: TGCGCCAGCAGCCAAGATGAGCAGGGGTTACGCTACACCTTC
j_gene: TRBJ2-3; abundance: once; d_gene: NA; v_gene: TRBV10-3; CDR3aa: CAISGISTDTQYF; CDR3nt: TGTGCCATCAGTGGCATTAGCACAGATACGCAGTATTTT
j_gene: TRBJ2-2; abundance: NA; d_gene: NA; v_gene: TRBV21-1; CDR3aa: CASRLALNTGELFF; CDR3nt: TGTGCCAGCCGACTAGCCCTTAACACCGGGGAGCTGTTTTTT
j_gene: TRBJ1-1; abundance: NA; d_gene: NA; v_gene: TRBV19; CDR3aa: CASSIRGDMNTEAFF; CDR3nt: TGTGCCAGTAGTATTCGGGGAGATATGAACACTGAAGCTTTCTTT
j_gene: TRBJ2-7; abundance: NA; d_gene: TRBD1; v_gene: TRBV27; CDR3aa: CASSSPHQGEPYEQYF; CDR3nt: TGTGCCAGCAGTTCACCACACCAGGGGGAGCCCTACGAGCAGTACTTC
j_gene: TRBJ1-1; abundance: NA; d_gene: NA; v_gene: TRBV4-3; CDR3aa: CASSPTLVNTEAFF; CDR3nt: TGCGCCAGCAGCCCGACTCTGGTGAACACTGAAGCTTTCTTT
j_gene: TRBJ1-1; abundance: NA; d_gene: NA; v_gene: TRBV27; CDR3aa: CASSDPSRALGTEAFF; CDR3nt: TGTGCCAGCAGTGACCCCAGCCGGGCCCTGGGCACTGAAGCTTTCTTT
j_gene: TRBJ2-7; abundance: NA; d_gene: NA; v_gene: TRBV2; CDR3aa: CASSGGKNSYEQYF; CDR3nt: TGTGCCAGCAGTGGAGGAAAGAACTCCTACGAGCAGTACTTC
j_gene: TRBJ2-3; abundance: NA; d_gene: NA; v_gene: TRBV6-1; CDR3aa: CASSETARLTDTQYF; CDR3nt: TGTGCCAGCAGTGAGACCGCCCGGCTCACAGATACGCAGTATTTT
j_gene: TRBJ2-1; abundance: NA; d_gene: NA; v_gene: TRBV27; CDR3aa: CASTSSGTLGGEQFF; CDR3nt: TGTGCCAGCACTTCTTCCGGGACGCTTGGAGGTGAGCAGTTCTTC
j_gene: TRBJ1-6; abundance: NA; d_gene: NA; v_gene: TRBV6-1; CDR3aa: CASGELGIYSPLHF; CDR3nt: TGTGCCAGCGGTGAGTTGGGGATTTATTCACCCCTCCACTTT
j_gene: TRBJ1-4; abundance: once; d_gene: NA; v_gene: TRBV28; CDR3aa: CASSFSGSTNEKLFF; CDR3nt: TGTGCCAGCAGTTTCAGCGGGTCCACTAATGAAAAACTGTTTTTT
j_gene: TRBJ2-1; abundance: NA; d_gene: TRBD2; v_gene: TRBV6-5; CDR3aa: CASSLAGGPNEQFF; CDR3nt: TGTGCCAGCAGCCTAGCGGGGGGGCCGAATGAGCAGTTCTTC
j_gene: TRBJ2-7; abundance: few; d_gene: NA; v_gene: TRBV6-5; CDR3aa: CASSEGGYDEQYF; CDR3nt: TGTGCCAGCAGCGAAGGGGGATATGACGAGCAGTACTTC